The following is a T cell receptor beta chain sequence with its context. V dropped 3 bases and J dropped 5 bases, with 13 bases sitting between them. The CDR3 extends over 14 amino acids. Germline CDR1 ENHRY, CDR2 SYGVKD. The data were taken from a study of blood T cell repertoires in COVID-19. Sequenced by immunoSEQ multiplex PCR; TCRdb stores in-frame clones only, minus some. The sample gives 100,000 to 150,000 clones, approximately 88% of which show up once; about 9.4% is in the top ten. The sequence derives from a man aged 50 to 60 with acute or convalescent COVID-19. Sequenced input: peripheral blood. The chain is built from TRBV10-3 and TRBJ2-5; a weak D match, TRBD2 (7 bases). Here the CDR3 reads CAISEGGAGETQYF. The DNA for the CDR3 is TGTGCCATCAGTGAAGGGGGGGCCGGGGAGACCCAGTACTTC.